A single sample is the source of the 31 T cell receptor beta chains below, sequenced in a study of T cells in Graves' hyperthyroidism and ophthalmopathy. Template material for amplifying TCR beta CDR3 regions consisted of RNA transcripts. TCR CDR3 regions were first amplified by RT-PCR with HTBI primers. TCRdb recomputed calls from the multiplex PCR reads with MiXCR, one row per CDR3 protein. The repertoire holds 490,000 or so distinct CDR3 sequences, with roughly a sixth as singletons. Material for sequencing was blood. The receptors come from a woman between 25 and 40 years old with Graves' ophthalmopathy.

Concerning this clonotype itself: The CDR3 carries no conserved terminal phenylalanine or tryptophan, so it likely arises from a read error. This chain uses TRBV10-3 with TRBJ1-5; no clear D gene. V lost 3 bases to trimming and J lost 1 base, with 10 bases between them. Per the germline V gene, CDR1 is ENHRY and CDR2 is SYGVKD. This CDR3 spans 15 amino acids. CDR3 bases: TGTGCCATCAGTGACGAGAATTTGAGCAATCAGCCCCAGCATTCT. Translation: CAISDENLSNQPQHS.

The chain has TRBV15 and TRBJ2-7, with a tentative D call TRBD2 (6 bases). CDR1 is LNHNV and CDR2 is YYDKDF in the germline V gene (reference sequence). The CDR3 extends over 16 amino acids. The germline V and J ends were trimmed by 2 bases and 1 base, with 15 bases remaining between them. In DNA, the CDR3 is TGTGCCACCAGCAGATTTCGGACGGGAGAGTCCTACGAGCAGTACTTC. Translating gives CATSRFRTGESYEQYF.

The gene calls are TRBV6-5 and TRBJ2-7; D perhaps matches TRBD2 (5 bases). The V end was cut by 4 bases, the J end by 6 bases, with 13 bases between. CDR1 and CDR2 (germline): MNHEY, SVGAGI. The CDR3 extends over 13 amino acids. CDR3 DNA sequence: TGTGCCAGCAGTTTACGAGGGAGTGGCGAGCAGTACTTC. Protein product: CASSLRGSGEQYF.

This clonotype has more than one count but fewer than ten. The V gene is TRBV28, the J gene TRBJ1-1; D call uncertain. Trimming removed 3 bases from V and 7 bases from J, with 15 bases in between. The length of the CDR3 is 14 residues. Per germline, CDR1 MDHEN and CDR2 SYDVKM. The CDR3 sequence: CASSFGIGVVEAFF. DNA for the CDR3: TGTGCCAGCAGTTTCGGTATCGGGGTAGTTGAAGCTTTCTTT.

The chain has TRBV6-2 or TRBV6-3 and TRBJ2-5; a weak D match, TRBD2 (6 bases). The CDR3 runs to 13 residues. The V end lost 5 bases, the J end lost 7 bases, and 14 bases lay between the germline ends. Germline values: CDR1 MNHEY, CDR2 SVGEGT. CDR3 nucleotide sequence: TGTGCCAGCAGTGGGGGGTCCGGAGGGACCCAGTACTTC. Protein sequence: CASSGGSGGTQYF.

This clonotype was detected ten times or more. The chain joins TRBV20-1 to TRBJ2-4, with TRBD2 matching over 7 bases. This CDR3 region has 14 residues. Germline CDR1 reads DFQATT; CDR2 reads SNEGSKA (reference sequence). The J segment lost 2 bases and the V segment lost 0 bases, leaving 1 base of the junction unmatched. DNA of the CDR3: TGCAGTGCTAGAGAGGGAGGGCCCAAAAACATTCAGTACTTC. Amino acid sequence: CSAREGGPKNIQYF.

This chain joins TRBV29-1 and TRBJ2-1; TRBD2 matches at 16 bases. This CDR3 has 18 amino acids. The germline V gene has CDR1 SQVTM and CDR2 ANQGSEA. With V trimmed by 0 bases and J by 4 bases, 6 bases remained unmatched. The CDR3 DNA follows: TGCAGCGTTGAAGAGGGACTAGCGGGAGGGCCAGTATACAATGAGCAGTTCTTC. As protein: CSVEEGLAGGPVYNEQFF.

This chain connects TRBV9 to TRBJ1-1; D not resolved. Per germline, CDR1 SGDLS and CDR2 YYNGEE. Trimming cost V 3 bases and J 1 base, with 13 bases left between them. The CDR3 is made up of 15 amino acids. The CDR3 region has the DNA TGTGCCAGCAGCGCCGCCCTGTCGGCGAACACTGAAGCTTTCTTT. Translating it yields CASSAALSANTEAFF.

V usage is TRBV27 and J usage is TRBJ2-1; perhaps TRBD2 as D (6 bases). V gave up 5 bases and J gave up 3 bases, with 20 bases separating them. The CDR3 totals 17 residues. From germline, CDR1 is MNHEY and CDR2 SMNVEV (reference sequence). CDR3 amino acids: CASSALAFRGFYNEQFF. DNA of the CDR3: TGTGCCAGCAGTGCTCTAGCGTTCCGCGGATTCTACAATGAGCAGTTCTTC.

This clonotype was detected many times. The chain is built from TRBV4-3 and TRBJ2-3; D possibly uses TRBD1 or TRBD2 (6 bases each). The CDR3 covers 16 residues. Per the germline V gene, CDR1 is LGHNA and CDR2 is YSLEER. Trimming cost V 5 bases and J 3 bases, with 18 bases left between them. CDR3 amino acids: CASSAGRTAKTDTQYF. Written as DNA, the CDR3 is TGCGCCAGCAGCGCAGGGAGGACAGCGAAGACAGATACGCAGTATTTT.

This clonotype was detected only a few times. J is TRBJ2-2 and V is TRBV6-2 or TRBV6-3; a weak D match, TRBD2 (6 bases). Germline V CDR1 and CDR2: MNHEY, SVGEGT. The CDR3 covers 15 residues. With 2 bases removed from V and 7 bases from J, the gap between germline ends came to 14 bases. CDR3 coding DNA: TGTGCCAGCAGTTACGACGGGAGAAAGGACGGGGAGCTGTTTTTT. Amino acid sequence: CASSYDGRKDGELFF.

The sample holds many counts of this clonotype. This sequence joins TRBV20-1 and TRBJ2-1; 10 nucleotides line up with TRBD2. With 0 bases clipped from V and 7 bases from J, the junction kept 9 bases outside the gene matches. This CDR3 is 16 amino acids long. The V gene's germline CDR1 is DFQATT and CDR2 SNEGSKA (reference sequence). CDR3 in amino acids: CSARDQSGRAGNEQFF. The CDR3 coding sequence is TGCAGTGCTAGAGATCAAAGCGGGAGGGCGGGGAATGAGCAGTTCTTC.

The J gene is TRBJ2-7, the V gene TRBV7-2, with D unclear. V gave up 1 base and J gave up 12 bases, with 16 bases separating them. The CDR3 spans 13 residues. CDR1 SGHTA and CDR2 FQGNSA come from the germline V gene. CDR3 nucleotides: TGTGCCAGCAGCTTAGTTCCAGGCCCGTCGCCGTACTTC. This gives the protein CASSLVPGPSPYF.

V gene TRBV7-2 combines with J gene TRBJ2-2; the match to TRBD2 covers 8 bases. This CDR3 has 15 residues. CDR1 and CDR2 (germline): SGHTA, FQGNSA. V gave up 4 bases and J gave up 2 bases; unmatched junction bases: 3. The DNA of the CDR3 is TGTGCCAGCAGCTGGAGCGGGAGTAACACCGGGGAGCTGTTTTTT. Encoded protein: CASSWSGSNTGELFF.

V and J are TRBV24-1 and TRBJ2-5; TRBD2 might be the D (6 bases). The CDR3 runs 14 residues. Trimming removed 1 base from V and 2 bases from J, with 7 bases in between. Germline loops: CDR1 KGHDR, CDR2 SFDVKD. The CDR3 region is CATSDFRGQETQYF. The CDR3 coding sequence is TGTGCCACCAGTGATTTTCGGGGGCAAGAGACCCAGTACTTC.

This clonotype was observed at least ten times. The chain employs TRBV29-1 and TRBJ2-3; 8 positions agree with TRBD2. The CDR3 length is 13 residues. Germline loops: CDR1 SQVTM, CDR2 ANQGSEA. The CDR3 DNA reads as TGCACAACGGTAGCGGGGAGCACAGATACGCAGTATTTT. Amino acids: CTTVAGSTDTQYF.

The chain couples TRBV7-9 to TRBJ1-1; tentative D call: TRBD1 (5 bases). Germline CDR1 reads SEHNR; CDR2 reads FQNEAQ (reference sequence). The V end lost 5 bases, the J end lost 3 bases, and 16 bases lay between the germline ends. The CDR3 is 15 residues long. The DNA of the CDR3 is TGTGCCAGCAGCAAACCGGGGCACGAGGACACTGAAGCTTTCTTT. This encodes CASSKPGHEDTEAFF.

This clonotype was observed at least ten times. The chain is built from TRBV7-2 and TRBJ2-5, with 7 nucleotides matching TRBD2. Germline values: CDR1 SGHTA, CDR2 FQGNSA. The CDR3 runs 18 residues. J was trimmed by 1 base and V by 0 bases; bases with no gene match: 11. This chain's CDR3 is CASSLAPLGAGAQETQYF. CDR3 bases: TGTGCCAGCAGCTTAGCACCCTTAGGGGCGGGAGCCCAAGAGACCCAGTACTTC.

This clonotype was recorded a few times. The chain recombines TRBV5-1 with TRBJ2-7; perhaps TRBD2 as D (5 bases). The CDR3 is 16 amino acids. Trimming left V 4 bases short and J 3 bases short, with 20 bases between. The germline CDR1 and CDR2 sequences are SGHRS and YFSETQ. In DNA, the CDR3 is TGCGCCAGCAGCCAACCCCCCCCGCGGGCGGACTACGAGCAGTACTTC. It codes for CASSQPPPRADYEQYF. Looking up the rest from reference TRBV5-1 and TRBJ2-7 gives the full variable domain: KAGVTQTPRYLIKTRGQQVTLSCSPISGHRSVSWYQQTPGQGLQFLFEYFSETQRNKGNFPGRFSGRQFSNSRSEMNVSTLELGDSALYLCASSQPPPRADYEQYFGPGTRLTVT.

This clonotype was recorded a few times. The rearrangement links TRBV6-1 to TRBJ2-5; D unclear. The CDR3 is made up of 12 amino acids. The ends were cut back, 2 bases at V and 6 bases at J, with 7 bases in the middle. Germline values: CDR1 MNHNS, CDR2 SASEGT. The CDR3 coding sequence is TGTGCCAGCAGTGAAACGAAACAGACCCAGTACTTC. Translation gives CASSETKQTQYF.

The chain couples TRBV7-3 to TRBJ2-6; no definite D call. V lost 0 bases and J 1 base, leaving 4 bases between the germline ends. CDR1 is SGHTA and CDR2 is FQGTGA in the germline V gene. The CDR3 is 15 residues long. The CDR3 loop is CASSLTASGANVLTF. In nucleotides, the CDR3 is TGTGCCAGCAGCTTAACCGCTTCTGGGGCCAACGTCCTGACTTTC.

This clonotype was detected only a few times. One junction end does not reproduce the germline sequence, and a read error may be involved. This rearrangement joins TRBV20-1 to TRBJ2-5; TRBD1 aligns across 8 bases. The germline CDR1 and CDR2 sequences are DFQATT and SNEGSKA (reference sequence). CDR3 length: 14 residues. Here the CDR3 DNA reads TGCAGTGCTAGAGATCTAGGACAGGGTGCACTTGATCACTTC. Amino acid sequence: CSARDLGQGALDHF.

This clonotype was picked up many times. The chain recombines TRBV20-1 with TRBJ2-7; 7 bases line up with TRBD1. This CDR3 is 13 amino acids long. J lost 7 bases, V lost 5 bases, and 11 bases had no gene match. CDR1 and CDR2 from the germline V gene are DFQATT and SNEGSKA (reference sequence). Here the CDR3 DNA reads TGCAGTGCTCTTCCGGAGACAGGGTGGGAGCAGTACTTC. This codes for CSALPETGWEQYF.

This clonotype was detected only a few times. This chain joins TRBV7-9 and TRBJ2-7; 9 bases are shared with TRBD1. The V gene end was trimmed by 2 bases and the J gene end by 3 bases; junction bases not matched to a gene: 8. Germline values: CDR1 SEHNR, CDR2 FQNEAQ (reference sequence). The length of the CDR3 is 16 residues. CDR3 nucleotide sequence: TGTGCCAGCAGCTTAACCTGGACAGGGGTCGACTACGAGCAGTACTTC. It yields the protein CASSLTWTGVDYEQYF.

This clonotype was counted many times. The rearrangement uses TRBV2 and TRBJ1-2, with 9 positions matching TRBD1. Germline loops: CDR1 SNHLY, CDR2 FYNNEI. The CDR3 loop spans 13 amino acids. The V and J ends lost 5 bases and 4 bases, in that order; junction bases with no gene match: 2. The CDR3 loop reads CASSTTGGYGYTF. The CDR3 DNA reads TGTGCCAGCAGTACGACAGGGGGCTATGGCTACACCTTC.

This clonotype has only a few counts. The chain is built from TRBV7-9 and TRBJ1-1; TRBD1 agrees at 7 bases. This CDR3 has 13 residues. Trimming removed 7 bases from V and 6 bases from J; junction bases left unmatched: 8. Germline CDR1 reads SEHNR; CDR2 reads FQNEAQ (reference sequence). The CDR3 DNA follows: TGTGCCAGCATAGAACAGGGGTTACCTGAAGCTTTCTTT. This translates into CASIEQGLPEAFF.

The V gene is TRBV15, the J gene TRBJ2-2, with TRBD2 identical over 8 bases. Germline V gene data show CDR1 as LNHNV and CDR2 as YYDKDF (reference sequence). With 5 bases clipped from V and 4 bases from J, the junction kept 18 bases outside the gene matches. This CDR3 comprises 19 residues. CDR3 region: CATSLIGKHGRGGTGELFF. The CDR3 DNA sequence: TGTGCCACCAGCCTTATAGGGAAACACGGGAGGGGCGGCACCGGGGAGCTGTTTTTT.

This clonotype was found many times. The chain couples TRBV29-1 to TRBJ2-3; D perhaps matches TRBD1 (5 bases). With 4 bases removed from V and 0 bases from J, the gap between germline ends came to 11 bases. The CDR3 is 14 residues long. The germline gives CDR1 SQVTM, CDR2 ANQGSEA. Here the CDR3 DNA reads TGCAGCGTTGTGGGGCTCGGAAGCACAGATACGCAGTATTTT. Translation: CSVVGLGSTDTQYF.

There are many counts of this clonotype. The chain combines TRBV2 with TRBJ1-5, with unresolved D. Germline V gene data show CDR1 as SNHLY and CDR2 as FYNNEI. Trimming removed 8 bases at V and 6 bases at J, with 2 bases between. There are 9 residues in the CDR3. The DNA for the CDR3 is TGTGCCAGCGGTCAGCCCCAGCATTTT. It yields the protein CASGQPQHF.

This chain uses TRBV6-1 with TRBJ1-1, with D possibly matching TRBD1 (6 bases). In germline, CDR1 is MNHNS, CDR2 SASEGT. Trimming shortened V by 5 bases and J by 4 bases, and 11 bases separated the two germline ends. The CDR3 is made up of 13 amino acids. CDR3 DNA: TGTGCCAGCAGTACCTTCAGGGGCACTGAAGCTTTCTTT. It is translated as CASSTFRGTEAFF.

J is TRBJ2-1 and V is TRBV13; D remains unclear. The CDR3 runs to 13 residues. Germline loops: CDR1 PRHDT, CDR2 FYEKMQ (reference sequence). The V end lost 5 bases, the J end lost 5 bases, and 10 bases lay between the germline ends. The CDR3 region has the DNA TGTGCCAGCAGCCCCTCGGGCCACAATGAGCAGTTCTTC. Encoded protein: CASSPSGHNEQFF.